This TCR beta chain was captured by sequencing in a study of control samples from healthy donors and cancer patients. Only in-frame clones appear in the TCRdb table, and some are missing; sequencing was by immunoSEQ multiplex PCR. The profile shows 100,000 or so clones, about 91% of them singletons. This sequence was found in a woman aged 18 to 35 in good health. The specimen sequenced was blood.

The CDR3 loop reads CASSLLGDNEKLFF. The CDR3 nucleotides are TGTGCCAGCAGTTTACTGGGGGATAATGAAAAACTGTTTTTT. The gene calls are TRBV28 and TRBJ1-4; D may be TRBD1 (5 bases). The germline V and J ends were trimmed by 2 bases and 4 bases, with 8 bases remaining between them. CDR3 length: 14 residues. Looked up from germline, CDR1 is MDHEN and CDR2 is SYDVKM.